The present T cell receptor (beta chain) was sequenced within a study of control samples from healthy donors and cancer patients. Sequenced by immunoSEQ multiplex PCR; TCRdb stores in-frame clones only, minus some. The sample has approximately 9,800 clones, approximately 91% seen once. The CDR3 totals 13 residues. Looked up from germline, CDR1 is SGHAT and CDR2 is FQDESV (reference sequence). The V and J ends lost 6 bases and 7 bases respectively, with 16 bases between them. This clone appeared once. Sequenced material: PBMCs. The clonotype originates from a man aged 55 to 70 with colorectal cancer. This rearrangement joins TRBV11-1 to TRBJ2-7; TRBD1 might be the D (5 bases). CDR3 residues: CASSLTLQAEQYF. DNA of the CDR3: TGTGCCAGCAGTCTTACGCTACAGGCGGAGCAGTACTTC.